This T cell receptor (beta chain) was retrieved from a study of patients and donors after allogeneic stem cell transplantation. Trimming removed 6 bases from V and 0 bases from J; junction bases left unmatched: 4. The CDR3 is made up of 14 amino acids. Germline V gene lookup returns CDR1 MRHNA and CDR2 SNTAGT. MiXCR was run by TCRdb on the RT-PCR reads, yielding one entry per CDR3 protein. The profile shows approximately 160,000 distinct CDR3 sequences, approximately 24% of them singletons. The chain uses TRBV6-4 and TRBJ1-2, with TRBD1 matching over 7 bases. The material sequenced was blood, either unsorted or a sorted T cell fraction (not recorded which). The sequence was collected from a human donor who was either an allogeneic HSCT recipient or a stem cell or donor lymphocyte infusion donor (not recorded which). It is not recorded whose cells these are; they may come from a transplant donor. The CDR3 protein is CASSRDSSNYGYTF. Here the CDR3 DNA reads TGTGCCAGCAGCCGGGACAGTTCTAACTATGGCTACACCTTC.